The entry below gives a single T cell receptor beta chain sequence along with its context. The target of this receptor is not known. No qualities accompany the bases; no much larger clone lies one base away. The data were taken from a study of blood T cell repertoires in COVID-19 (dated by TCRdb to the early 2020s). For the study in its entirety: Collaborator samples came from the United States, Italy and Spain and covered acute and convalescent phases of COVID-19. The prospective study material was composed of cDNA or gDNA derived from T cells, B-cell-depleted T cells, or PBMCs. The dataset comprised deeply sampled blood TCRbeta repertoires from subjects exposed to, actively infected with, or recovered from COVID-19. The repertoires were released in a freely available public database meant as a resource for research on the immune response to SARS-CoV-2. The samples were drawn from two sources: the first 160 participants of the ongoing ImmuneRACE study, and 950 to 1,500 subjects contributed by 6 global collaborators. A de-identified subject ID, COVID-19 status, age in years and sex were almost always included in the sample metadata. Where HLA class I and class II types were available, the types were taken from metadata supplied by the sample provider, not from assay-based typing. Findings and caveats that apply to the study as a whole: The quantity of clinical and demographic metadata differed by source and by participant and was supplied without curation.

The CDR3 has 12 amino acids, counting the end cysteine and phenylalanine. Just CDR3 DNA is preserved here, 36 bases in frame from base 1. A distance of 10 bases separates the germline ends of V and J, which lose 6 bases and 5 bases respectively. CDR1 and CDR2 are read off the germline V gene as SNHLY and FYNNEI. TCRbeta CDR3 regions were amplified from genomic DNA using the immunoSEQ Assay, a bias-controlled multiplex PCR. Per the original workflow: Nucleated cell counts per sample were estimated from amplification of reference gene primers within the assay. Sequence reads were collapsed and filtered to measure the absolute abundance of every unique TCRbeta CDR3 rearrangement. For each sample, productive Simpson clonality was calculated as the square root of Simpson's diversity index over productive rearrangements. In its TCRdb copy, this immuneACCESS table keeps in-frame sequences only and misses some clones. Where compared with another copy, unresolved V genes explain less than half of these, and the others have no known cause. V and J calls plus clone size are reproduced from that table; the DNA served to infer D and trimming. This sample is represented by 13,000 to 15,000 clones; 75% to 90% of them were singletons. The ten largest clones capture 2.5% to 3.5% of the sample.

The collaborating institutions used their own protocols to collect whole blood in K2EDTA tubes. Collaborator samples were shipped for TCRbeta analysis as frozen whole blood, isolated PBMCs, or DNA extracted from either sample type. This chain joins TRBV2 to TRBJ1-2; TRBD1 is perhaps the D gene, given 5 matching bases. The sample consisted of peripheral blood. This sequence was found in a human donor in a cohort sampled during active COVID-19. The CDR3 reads CASRPGLYGYTF. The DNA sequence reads TGTGCCAGCAGACCAGGGTTATATGGCTACACCTTC.